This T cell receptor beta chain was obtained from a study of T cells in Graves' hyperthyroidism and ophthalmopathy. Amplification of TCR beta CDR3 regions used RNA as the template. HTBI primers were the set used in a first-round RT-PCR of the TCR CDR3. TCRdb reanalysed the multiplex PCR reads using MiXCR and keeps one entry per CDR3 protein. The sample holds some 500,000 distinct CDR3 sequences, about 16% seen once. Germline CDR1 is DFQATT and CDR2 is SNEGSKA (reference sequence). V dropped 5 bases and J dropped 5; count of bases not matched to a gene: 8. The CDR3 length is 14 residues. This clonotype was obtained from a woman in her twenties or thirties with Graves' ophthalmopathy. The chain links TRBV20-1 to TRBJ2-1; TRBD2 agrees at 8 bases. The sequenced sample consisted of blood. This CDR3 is CSASWREANNEQFF. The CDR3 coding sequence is TGCAGTGCTTCTTGGCGGGAGGCAAACAATGAGCAGTTCTTC.